This T cell receptor beta chain is drawn from a study of Ad26.COV2.S vaccination and SARS-CoV-2 variants (dated by TCRdb to the early 2020s). Regarding the complete study: Donors in the vaccine arm were drawn from COV1001, a multicentre, randomized, double-blind, placebo-controlled phase I-IIa trial testing Ad26.COV2.S in healthy adults. Ad26.COV2.S was administered intramuscularly at a dose of 5x10^10 or 1x10^11 viral particles, either as one shot or as two shots given 56 days apart. Sequencing of the TCRbeta repertoire served to evaluate the specificity and breadth of SARS-CoV-2-reactive T cell receptors following Ad26.COV2.S vaccination. A total of around 32 samples were included in the TCR-sequenced set, comprising about 20 Ad26.COV2.S vaccine recipients, 5 placebo recipients and 8 SARS-CoV-2 convalescent individuals. Trial participants were randomized into five groups of five, in which low-dose or high-dose Ad26.COV2.S was given once or twice, or placebo was given on both occasions. Investigators did not know the trial group allocation while performing experiments and assessing outcomes. Overall results and qualifications from the work: Vaccine and placebo recipients had similar non-spike TCR breadth, a finding consistent with the vaccine containing only spike. After vaccination, substantial breadth of spike-specific CD8+ and CD4+ T cell responses was reported. The authors noted that the TCR breadth and depth analyses may have underestimated total T cell responses. Compared with placebo recipients, Ad26.COV2.S recipients showed higher spike-specific TCR breadth (P = 0.0014). The study was not powered to compare responses between vaccine doses or regimens.

The immunoSEQ Assay was the method used to sequence TCRbeta CDR3 regions. After extraction, genomic DNA underwent amplification by bias-controlled multiplex PCR, followed by high-throughput sequencing. On the study's bioinformatics: To quantify the absolute abundance of every unique TCRbeta CDR3 region, sequences were collapsed and filtered. T cell fraction was estimated by normalizing TCRbeta template counts to usable DNA, which was measured by amplifying reference genes present in all nucleated cells. Repertoire TCRs were annotated as SARS-CoV-2-specific by exact matching of V gene, CDR3 amino acid sequence and J gene to a known reactive TCR set. MIRA supplied the reference SARS-CoV-2 TCR set, which was filtered for enrichment in COVID-19-positive ImmuneCODE repertoires so that public or cross-reactive TCRs were removed. Drawing on the MIRA antigens, annotated TCRs were analysed further at the level of specific ORF or position within ORF. Breadth was defined as the number of annotated unique rearrangements divided by the total number of unique productive rearrangements, and depth was defined as the summed frequency of the annotated unique rearrangements. TCR breadth was compared between groups using two-sided Wilcoxon rank-sum tests. TCRdb's version of the immuneACCESS table is confined to in-frame rearrangements and falls short of the full clone set. An unresolved V gene accounts for under half of the shortfall where checked; the remainder is of unknown origin. That table supplies the V and J calls and clone size; D and trimming were determined from the DNA. The sample table shows 440,000 or so clones, and about nine tenths are seen once. The top ten clonotypes cover roughly 4% of the sample.

V was cut back by 0 bases and J by 7 bases, leaving a gap of 16 bases between them. The germline V gene (reference sequence) gives CDR1 as LNHDA and CDR2 as SQIVND. Taken from cysteine to phenylalanine, the CDR3 has 16 residues. Left in the record is the CDR3 DNA by itself, 48 bases read in frame from the first base. Per the publication, the treatment or condition label means: some 19 received Ad26.COV2.S at low or high dose, single or two shots; several received placebo; per-sample allocation not given. Repertoires of vaccine and placebo recipients were sequenced from samples collected on day 63 after the first injection. In Cohort 1b, roughly 25 adults aged 18-55 years were enrolled at a single site in Boston, USA, between 29 July and 7 August 2020. As a vaccine, Ad26.COV2.S was a replication-incompetent adenovirus type 26 vector that expressed a prefusion-stabilized SARS-CoV-2 spike protein derived from the original Wuhan strain.

A note on this clone: This clone's antigen is unknown. No much larger clonotype is one base removed from it; base qualities were not supplied.

This clonotype was sampled from a person aged 18-65 years who received the Ad26.COV2.S COVID-19 vaccine or a placebo. The sequences come from peripheral blood, collected in a trial of Ad26.COV2.S vaccine versus placebo. The V and J genes are TRBV19 and TRBJ2-4, with TRBD1 as a weak D call on 6 bases. The nucleotides are TGTGCCAGTAGTATAGAGGCACAGGGCATGATCAACATTCAGTACTTC. Its coded protein is CASSIEAQGMINIQYF.